The 3 T cell receptor beta chains presented below share a single source sample, sequenced in a study of shared clonotypes between healthy human individuals. Generated by immunoSEQ multiplex PCR, the TCRdb table keeps only in-frame clones and is missing some. The sample yields 1,400,000 or so clones, about 98.5% seen once. The specimen was naive CD4+ T cells sorted from blood. Subset: CD45RA+ positively selected. These receptors were taken from a man between 25 and 39 years old in good health.

The chain is built from TRBV5-5 and TRBJ2-3; TRBD2 agrees at 12 bases. The CDR3 has 14 residues. V shed 4 bases and J 10 bases; nucleotides not matched to a gene: 7. Germline CDR1 and CDR2: SGHKS and YYEKEE (reference sequence). In DNA form, the CDR3 reads TGTGCCAGCAGCCCGGGGACTAGCGGGCCCGCGCAGTATTTT. Its protein product is CASSPGTSGPAQYF.

This clone has a single count. V is TRBV11-2 and J is TRBJ2-7; a weak D match, TRBD1 (6 bases). Germline CDR1 and CDR2: SGHAT and FQNNGV. Deletions cut 1 base from V and 7 bases from J, with 20 bases between. This CDR3 is 16 amino acids long. The DNA of the CDR3 is TGTGCCAGCAGCTTAGCCGGGGACATTGGATTCGAAGAGCAGTACTTC. Encoded protein: CASSLAGDIGFEEQYF.

The genes are TRBV28 and TRBJ2-7; 11 positions match TRBD1. Unmatched junction bases numbered 4, after V lost 1 base and J lost 5 bases. The germline V gene has CDR1 MDHEN and CDR2 SYDVKM. CDR3 length equals 15 residues. The CDR3 loop reads CASSLFGTGGNEQYF. In DNA, the CDR3 is TGTGCCAGCAGTTTATTCGGGACAGGGGGGAACGAGCAGTACTTC.